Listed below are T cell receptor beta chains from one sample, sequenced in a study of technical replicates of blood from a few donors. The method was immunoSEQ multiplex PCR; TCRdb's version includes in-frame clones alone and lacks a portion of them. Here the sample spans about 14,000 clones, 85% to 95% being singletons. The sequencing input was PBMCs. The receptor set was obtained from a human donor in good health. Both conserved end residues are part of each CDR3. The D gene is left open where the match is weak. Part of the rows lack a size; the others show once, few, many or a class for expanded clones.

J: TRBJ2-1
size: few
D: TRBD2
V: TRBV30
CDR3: CAWTHGTSGWNEQFF
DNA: TGTGCCTGGACACATGGGACTAGCGGGTGGAATGAGCAGTTCTTC

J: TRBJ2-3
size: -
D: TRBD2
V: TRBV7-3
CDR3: CASRGSGSWADTQYF
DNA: TGTGCCAGCCGAGGTAGCGGGAGCTGGGCAGATACGCAGTATTTT

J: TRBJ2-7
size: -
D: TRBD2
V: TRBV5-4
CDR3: CASSGGGIYEQYF
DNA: TGTGCCAGCAGTGGGGGGGGGATCTACGAGCAGTACTTC

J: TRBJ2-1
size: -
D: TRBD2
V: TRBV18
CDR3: CASTLAGGFGEQFF
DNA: TGTGCCAGCACACTAGCGGGAGGGTTTGGTGAGCAGTTCTTC

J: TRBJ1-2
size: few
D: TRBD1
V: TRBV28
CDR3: CASTATGGYNYGYTF
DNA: TGTGCCAGCACCGCGACAGGGGGATATAACTATGGCTACACCTTC

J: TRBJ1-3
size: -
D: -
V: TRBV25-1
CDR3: CASSEDRRHSGNTIYF
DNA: TGTGCCAGCAGTGAAGATCGGCGGCATTCTGGAAACACCATATATTTT

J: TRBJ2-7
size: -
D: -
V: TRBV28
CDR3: CASSFAPSATYEQYF
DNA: TGTGCCAGCAGTTTCGCTCCTAGCGCCACCTACGAGCAGTACTTC

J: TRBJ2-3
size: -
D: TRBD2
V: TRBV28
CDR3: CASSLVAGRTDTQYF
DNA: TGTGCCAGCAGTTTAGTAGCGGGAAGGACAGATACGCAGTATTTT

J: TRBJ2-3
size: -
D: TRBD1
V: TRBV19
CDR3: CASRTDRGSGDTQYF
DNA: TGTGCCAGTAGGACCGACAGGGGAAGTGGGGATACGCAGTATTTT

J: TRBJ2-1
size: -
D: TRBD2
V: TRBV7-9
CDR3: CASSLGLAGDSSYNEQFF
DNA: TGTGCCAGCAGCTTAGGGCTAGCGGGTGACAGCTCCTACAATGAGCAGTTCTTC

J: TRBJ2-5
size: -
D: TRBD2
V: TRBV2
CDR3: CASSGGLAALETQYF
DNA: TGTGCCAGCAGTGGGGGACTAGCGGCTTTGGAGACCCAGTACTTC

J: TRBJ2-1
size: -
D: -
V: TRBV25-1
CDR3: CASSEGLSYNEQFF
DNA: TGTGCCAGCAGTGAGGGGCTTTCCTACAATGAGCAGTTCTTC

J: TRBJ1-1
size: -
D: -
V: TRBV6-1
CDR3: CASSEGRANTEAFF
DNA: TGTGCCAGCAGTGAAGGTAGAGCGAACACTGAAGCTTTCTTT

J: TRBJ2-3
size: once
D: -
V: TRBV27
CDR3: CASSPWTAVTDTQYF
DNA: TGTGCCAGCAGTCCCTGGACAGCAGTCACAGATACGCAGTATTTT

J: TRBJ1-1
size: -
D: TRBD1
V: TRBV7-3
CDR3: CATLGAGQGGIGTEAFF
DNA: TGTGCCACCCTTGGGGCGGGACAGGGGGGAATAGGCACTGAAGCTTTCTTT